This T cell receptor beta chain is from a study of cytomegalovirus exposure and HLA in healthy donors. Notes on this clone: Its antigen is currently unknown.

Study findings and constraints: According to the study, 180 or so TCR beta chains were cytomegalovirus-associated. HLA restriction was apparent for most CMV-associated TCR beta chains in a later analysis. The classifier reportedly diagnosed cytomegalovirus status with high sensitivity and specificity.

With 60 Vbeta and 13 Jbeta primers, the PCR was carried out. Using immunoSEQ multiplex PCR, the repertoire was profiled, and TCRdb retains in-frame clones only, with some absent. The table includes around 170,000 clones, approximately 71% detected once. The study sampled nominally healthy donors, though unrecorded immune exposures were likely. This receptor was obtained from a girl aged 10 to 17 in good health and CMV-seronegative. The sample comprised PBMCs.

The CDR3 nucleotides read TGTGCCAGCAGCTTAGTAACGGTCTCCTACGAGCAGTACTTC. Protein: CASSLVTVSYEQYF. The chain joins TRBV7-8 to TRBJ2-7, with D hard to call. The germline V gene encodes CDR1 SGHVS and CDR2 FQNEAQ. The CDR3 extends over 14 amino acids. V lost 1 base and J lost 0, with 7 bases in between.